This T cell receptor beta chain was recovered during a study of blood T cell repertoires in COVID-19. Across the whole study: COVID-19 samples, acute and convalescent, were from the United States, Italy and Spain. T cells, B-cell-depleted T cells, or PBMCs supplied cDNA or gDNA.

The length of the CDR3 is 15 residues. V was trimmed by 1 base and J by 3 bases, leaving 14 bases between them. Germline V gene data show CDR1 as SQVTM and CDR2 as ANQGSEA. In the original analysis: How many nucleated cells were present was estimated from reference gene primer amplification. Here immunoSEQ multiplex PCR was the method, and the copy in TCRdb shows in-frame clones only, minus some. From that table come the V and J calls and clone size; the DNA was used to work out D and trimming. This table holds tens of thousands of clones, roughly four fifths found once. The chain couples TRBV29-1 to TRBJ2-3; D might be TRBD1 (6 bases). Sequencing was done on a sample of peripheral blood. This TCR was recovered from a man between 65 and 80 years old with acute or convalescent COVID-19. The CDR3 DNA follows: TGCAGCGTTGAAGGGGCAGGGGTATGGACAGATACGCAGTATTTT. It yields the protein CSVEGAGVWTDTQYF.